This TCR beta chain came from a study of spatial heterogeneity in lung cancer (dated by TCRdb to between 2018 and 2020). At the level of the whole study: More beta-chain than alpha-chain transcripts were consistently detected, likely reflecting higher beta-chain transcript abundance. The study linked features of the TCR repertoire to counts of nonsynonymous mutations, which were determined by whole-exome sequencing of tumor tissue. TCR alpha and beta repertoires were quantitatively compared across multiple tumor regions, matched nontumor lung and blood in non-small cell lung cancer. Both alpha and beta chains were TCR-sequenced in samples taken at surgery, namely 220 tumor regions, 63 to 70 matched nontumor lung samples and about 52 PBMC samples. In the raw uncorrected reads, each unique combination of TCR and UMI appeared more than ten times on average. In tumor regions, TCR transcript counts showed a strong correlation with a T cell transcriptional module score from matched bulk RNA-seq. On the study overall, not on this receptor specifically: Estimated TCR-seq coverage of tumor T cells was only about 7.4% for alpha chains and about 14% for beta chains. Counts of ubiquitous and regional expanded TCRs correlated with counts of ubiquitous and regional nonsynonymous mutations, respectively. The tumor nonsynonymous mutation count correlated with the number of expanded alpha and beta TCRs within the tumor. Additional single-cell paired TCR alpha and beta sequencing was considered necessary to confirm, at a functional level, the hypothesis that regional TCRs recognize regional mutations.

From the cysteine up to the phenylalanine, the CDR3 has a length of 16 residues. Kept here is only the CDR3 DNA, which spans 48 bases and is read in frame from base 1. Here V drops 4 bases and J drops 4 bases, and the junction holds 6 bases not matched to any gene. The germline V gene (reference sequence) yields MNHEY for CDR1 and SMNVEV for CDR2. Receptor libraries were prepared by 5' RACE. Sequencing relied on a NextSeq 500. In the TCR library protocol, a unique molecular identifier was attached to each TCR cDNA molecule so that PCR and sequencing errors could be corrected. The study's own analysis went as follows. TCR identification, UMI-based error correction and CDR3 extraction were all carried out with Decombinator tools. Expanded TCRs were defined as those above a frequency of 2 per 1,000, corresponding to the top 1% of the tumor frequency distribution. Expanded tumor TCRs statistically deemed absent (corrected P<0.05) from at least one tumor region were classed as regional, and all other expanded tumor TCRs were classed as ubiquitous. Rényi diversity was computed with the R vegan package after subsampling each repertoire 100 times to 5,000 TCRs. CDR3 similarity networks were constructed using string-kernel similarity of amino acid triplets, with links drawn between CDR3s whose pairwise similarity was above 0.82. TCRdb redid the processing of the public reads, applying fastp at Q25 and MiXCR, and retained in-frame beta chains. Here each entry gathers all rows of one CDR3 protein and keeps the most common genes and DNA. TCRdb, not the authors, supplied the V and J calls. A total of some 8,700 distinct CDR3 sequences appear in this sample, roughly an eighth of them only once. The ten top clones hold 8% to 13% of the sample.

Read against the paper, the sample's time point label means: sample taken at primary tumor resection. Samples were obtained from 65 to 90 patients with early-stage, untreated non-small cell lung cancer from the lung TRACERx cohort. Without any cell sorting, TCR sequencing was performed on whole RNA extracted either from tumor and nontumor lung tissue or from cryopreserved PBMC samples. Patients were selected for TCR sequencing only if sufficient RNA was available from at least two tumor regions. Tumor and adjacent nontumor lung specimens were reviewed by a lung pathologist before selection. With respect to this clonotype: What antigen it recognizes has not been identified. Nothing much larger sits one base from this clone, and base qualities are not available. A library prepared for alpha chains yielded this beta chain as an off-target read; its size is of little meaning.

The sequence joins TRBV27 to TRBJ2-2, and 10 junctional nucleotides match TRBD2. Sequences were derived from lung tumor tissue, sampled at surgery. The TCR was taken from a male donor with early-stage non-small cell lung cancer. The CDR3 protein: CASSYASGSGTGELFF. The nucleotides are TGTGCCAGCAGTTATGCTAGCGGGAGCGGCACCGGGGAGCTGTTTTTT.